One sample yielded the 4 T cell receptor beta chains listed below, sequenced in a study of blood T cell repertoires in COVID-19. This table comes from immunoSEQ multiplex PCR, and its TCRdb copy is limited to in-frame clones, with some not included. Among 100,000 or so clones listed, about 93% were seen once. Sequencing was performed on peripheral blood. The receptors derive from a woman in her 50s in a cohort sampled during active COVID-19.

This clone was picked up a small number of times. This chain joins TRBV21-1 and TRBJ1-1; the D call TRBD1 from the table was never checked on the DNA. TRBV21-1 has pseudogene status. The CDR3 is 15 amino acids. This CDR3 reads CASSKVGGAPSEAFF. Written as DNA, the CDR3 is TGTGCCAGCAGCAAAGTCGGTGGGGCGCCCTCTGAAGCTTTCTTT.

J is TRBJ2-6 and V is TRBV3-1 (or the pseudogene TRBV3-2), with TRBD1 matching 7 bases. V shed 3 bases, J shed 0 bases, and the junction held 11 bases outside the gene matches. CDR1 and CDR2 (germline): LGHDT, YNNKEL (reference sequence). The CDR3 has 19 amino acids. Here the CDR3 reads CASSQGDSDVPSGANVLTF. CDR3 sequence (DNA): TGTGCCAGCAGCCAGGGGGACAGCGACGTCCCCTCTGGGGCCAACGTCCTGACTTTC.

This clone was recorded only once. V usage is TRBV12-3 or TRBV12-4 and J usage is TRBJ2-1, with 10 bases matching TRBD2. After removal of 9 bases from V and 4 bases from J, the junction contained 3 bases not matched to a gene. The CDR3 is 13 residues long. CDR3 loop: CASLLAGYNEQFF. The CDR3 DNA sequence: TGTGCCAGTCTACTAGCGGGGTACAATGAGCAGTTCTTC.

The CDR3 spells CASSQRTTSYEQYF. The CDR3 DNA follows: TGCGCCAGCAGCCAGCGAACCACTAGCTACGAGCAGTACTTC. The rearrangement joins TRBV4-1 to TRBJ2-7, with D perhaps matching TRBD2 (5 bases). The CDR3 spans 14 residues. The V gene lost 3 bases and the J gene lost 3 bases, with 12 bases spanning the gap. Germline loops: CDR1 MGHRA, CDR2 YSYEKL.